This T cell receptor beta chain was found in a study of blood T cell dynamics during melanoma immunotherapy. Across the study: Patients with metastatic melanoma got pembrolizumab or nivolumab-ipilimumab as first-line care.

Assay: immunoSEQ multiplex PCR; the TCRdb copy retains only in-frame clones and omits some. The sample holds roughly 16,000 clones, about 94% seen once. Time point reported: week 3, after first cycle of checkpoint inhibitor. Disease control meant complete response, partial response or stable disease at 12 weeks. The CDR3 covers 12 residues. CDR1 PRHDT and CDR2 FYEKMQ come from the germline V gene (reference sequence). Trimming shortened V by 7 bases and J by 7 bases, and 14 bases separated the two germline ends. The J gene is TRBJ2-7, the V gene TRBV13; D tentatively reads TRBD1 or TRBD2 (6 bases each). The material was effector memory CD8+ T cells from blood, obtained from a patient treated with checkpoint blockade. The source is a human donor with melanoma. CDR3 nucleotides: TGTGCCAGCAACAGAAGGGGGAGGGAGCAGTACTTC. Translation gives CASNRRGREQYF.